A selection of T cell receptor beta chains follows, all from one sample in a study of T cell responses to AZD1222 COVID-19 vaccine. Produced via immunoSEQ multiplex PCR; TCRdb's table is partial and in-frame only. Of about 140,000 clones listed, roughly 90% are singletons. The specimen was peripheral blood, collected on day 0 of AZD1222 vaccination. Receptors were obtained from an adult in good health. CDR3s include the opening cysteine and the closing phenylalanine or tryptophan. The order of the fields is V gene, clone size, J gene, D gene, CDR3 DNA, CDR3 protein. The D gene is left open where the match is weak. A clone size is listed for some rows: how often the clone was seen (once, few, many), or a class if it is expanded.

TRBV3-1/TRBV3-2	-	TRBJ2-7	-	TGTGCCAGCAGCCAGCTACACGAGCAGTACTTC	CASSQLHEQYF
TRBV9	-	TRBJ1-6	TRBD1	TGTGCCAGCAGCTCAAACCCGGACAGGGAGAATAATTCACCCCTCCACTTT	CASSSNPDRENNSPLHF
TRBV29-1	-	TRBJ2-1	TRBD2	TGCAGCGTTGAATTGGCTAGCGGGAGTTGGATCGAGCAGTTCTTC	CSVELASGSWIEQFF
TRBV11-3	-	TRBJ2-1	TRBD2	TGTGCCAGCAGCTCCCATCTTACTAGCGGGAGTCAGTTCTTC	CASSSHLTSGSQFF
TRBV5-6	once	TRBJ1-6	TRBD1	TGTGCCAGCAGCTTGGATCGAAGACAGGGAGTCTACTCACCCCTCCACTTT	CASSLDRRQGVYSPLHF
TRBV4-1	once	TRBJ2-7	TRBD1	TGCGCCAGCAGCCAATACCCGCGACAGGGGGTATCCTACGAGCAGTACTTC	CASSQYPRQGVSYEQYF
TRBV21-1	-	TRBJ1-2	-	TGTGCCAGAATGCGCTCGAGGGGGCGCTGGAGTGGCTACACCTTC	CARMRSRGRWSGYTF
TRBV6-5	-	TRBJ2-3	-	TGTGCCAGCATACGAGGGAGTTTGTCACCGGATCGCGGGGATTTT	CASIRGSLSPDRGDF
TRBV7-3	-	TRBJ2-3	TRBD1	TGTGCCAGCAGCTCCGGACAGGGTTGGGAAGATACGCAGTATTTT	CASSSGQGWEDTQYF
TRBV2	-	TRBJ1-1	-	TGTGCCAGCAGTGAACAGGGTGTTCATGCCACTGAAGCTTTCTTT	CASSEQGVHATEAFF
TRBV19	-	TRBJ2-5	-	TGTGCCAGTAGTCAAGATTACCAAGAGACCCAGTACTTC	CASSQDYQETQYF
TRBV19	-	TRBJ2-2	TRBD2	TGTGCCAGTAGACCCCTTAGCGGGAGGGTGACCGGGGAGCTGTTTTTT	CASRPLSGRVTGELFF
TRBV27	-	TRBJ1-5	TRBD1	TGTGCCAGCGGGACAGGGGAGCCTTTGAACGGTCAGCCCCAGCATTTT	CASGTGEPLNGQPQHF
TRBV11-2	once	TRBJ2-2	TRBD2	TGTGCCAGCAGCTTAGACGGGACTAGCGGCGGGGAGCTGTTTTTT	CASSLDGTSGGELFF
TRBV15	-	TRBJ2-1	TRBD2	TGTGCCACCAGCAGCCCGGGACTAGCGGATCTATACAATGAGCAGTTCTTC	CATSSPGLADLYNEQFF
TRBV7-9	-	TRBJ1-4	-	TGTGCCAGCAGCTCGATTTCAGGGTCGACTAATGAAAAACTGTTTTTT	CASSSISGSTNEKLFF
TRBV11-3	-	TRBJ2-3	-	TGTGCCAGCAGCTACTCTAGCACAGATACGCAGTATTTT	CASSYSSTDTQYF
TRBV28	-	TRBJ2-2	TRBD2	TGTGCCAGCGCCAAGACGGGAGGGCCAAAAACCGGGGAGCTGTTTTTT	CASAKTGGPKTGELFF
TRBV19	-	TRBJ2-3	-	TGTGCCAGTAGTGGTTCCGACGGGGGGCATCCTAGCACAGATACGCAGTATTTT	CASSGSDGGHPSTDTQYF
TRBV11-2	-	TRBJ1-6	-	TGTGCCAGCAGCTTGCGGGACGGGAATTCACCCCTCCACTTT	CASSLRDGNSPLHF
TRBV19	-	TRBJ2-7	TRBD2	TGTGCCAGTAGTATTTCGGGGGGGCTCCTTTACGAGCAGTACTTC	CASSISGGLLYEQYF
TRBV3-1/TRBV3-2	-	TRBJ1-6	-	TGTGCCAGCAGCCAAGATAGTTCACCCCTCCACTTT	CASSQDSSPLHF
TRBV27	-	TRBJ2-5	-	TGTGCCAGCAGTTTATCCGCAGAAGAGACCCAGTACTTC	CASSLSAEETQYF
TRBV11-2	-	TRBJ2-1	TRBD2	TGTGCCAGCAGCTCCGAGGGGCGGGGGATTCACAATGAGCAGTTCTTC	CASSSEGRGIHNEQFF
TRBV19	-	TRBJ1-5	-	TGTGCCAGTAGTATAAACGGCGGCCAGCCCCAGCATTTT	CASSINGGQPQHF
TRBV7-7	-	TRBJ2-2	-	TGTGCCAGCGCGTCCAACACCGGGGAGCTGTTTTTT	CASASNTGELFF
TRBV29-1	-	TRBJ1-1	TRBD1	TGCAGCGCCCGGGACAGAGATTTAAGCACTGAAGCTTTCTTT	CSARDRDLSTEAFF
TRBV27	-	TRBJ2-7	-	TGTGCCAGCAGGCCGGGACAAACCTACGAGCAGTACTTC	CASRPGQTYEQYF
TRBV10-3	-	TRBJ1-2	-	TGTGCCATCAAAGAAGGGGGGGACCGCTATGGCTACACCTTC	CAIKEGGDRYGYTF
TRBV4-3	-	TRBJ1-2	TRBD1	TGCGCCAGCAGCCAAGATTCGGGCAGGGGGCGGTTTAAATCGGGCTACACCTTC	CASSQDSGRGRFKSGYTF
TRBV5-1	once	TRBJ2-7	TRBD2	TGCGCCAGCAGCTTAGGGGCGGGAGTAGGGTACGAGCAGTACTTC	CASSLGAGVGYEQYF
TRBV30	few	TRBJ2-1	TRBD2	TGTGCCTCCGCATCCGGTCGAGCGGGGATATACAATGAGCAGTTCTTC	CASASGRAGIYNEQFF
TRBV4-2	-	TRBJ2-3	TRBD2	TGTGCCAGCAGCCATCACACCGGACTAGCGGGAGCCCCGGGGACAGATACGCAGTATTTT	CASSHHTGLAGAPGTDTQYF
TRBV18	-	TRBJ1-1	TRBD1	TGTGCCAGCTCACAGGCCCAGGGGGCTAACACTGAAGCTTTCTTT	CASSQAQGANTEAFF
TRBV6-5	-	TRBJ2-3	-	TGTGCCAGCTGGCGGACAACCACAGATACGCAGTATTTT	CASWRTTTDTQYF
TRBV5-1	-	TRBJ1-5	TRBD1	TGCGCCAGCAGCCCGGGACAGGGGACCTGGCCCCAGCATTTT	CASSPGQGTWPQHF
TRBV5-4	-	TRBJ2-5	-	TGTGCCAGCAGCCCCCGACTAGTGGAGTCACAAGAGACCCAGTACTTC	CASSPRLVESQETQYF
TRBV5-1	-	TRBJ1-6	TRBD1	TGCGCCAGCAGCCTCTCAGGGGACAGATCCCTCCACTTT	CASSLSGDRSLHF
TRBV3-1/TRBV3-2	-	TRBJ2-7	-	TGTGCCAGCAGCCAGAGGCGGGAGCAGTACTTC	CASSQRREQYF
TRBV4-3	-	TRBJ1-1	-	TGCGCCAGCAGCCAAGAACCGGGGGCAGAGACTGAAGCTTTCTTT	CASSQEPGAETEAFF
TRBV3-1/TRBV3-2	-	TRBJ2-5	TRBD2	TGTGCCAGCAGCCGGTTAGCGGGAGGGGAGACCCAGTACTTC	CASSRLAGGETQYF
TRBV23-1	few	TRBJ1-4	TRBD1	TGCGCCAGCAGTCAATCGTATAGGGACAGGGTTTTAGAAGAAAAACTGTTTTTT	CASSQSYRDRVLEEKLFF
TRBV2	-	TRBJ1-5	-	TGTGCCAGCAGTGAGGGCAATATGCCCCAGCATTTT	CASSEGNMPQHF
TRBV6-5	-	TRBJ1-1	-	TGTGCCAGCAGTTACGCGGGGGGCGAGAACACTGAAGCTTTCTTT	CASSYAGGENTEAFF
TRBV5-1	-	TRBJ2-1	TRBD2	TGCGCCAGCAGCTCCGGTAGCGGGAGCCACAATGAGCAGTTCTTC	CASSSGSGSHNEQFF
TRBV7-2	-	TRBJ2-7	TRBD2	TGTGCCAGCAGCTCTCGGGTGGCGGGAGGGATGGGCGAGCAGTACTTC	CASSSRVAGGMGEQYF
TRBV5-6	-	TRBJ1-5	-	TGTGCCAGCAGCTTGAGAGCAGGCGGGCAGCAGCCCCAGCATTTT	CASSLRAGGQQPQHF
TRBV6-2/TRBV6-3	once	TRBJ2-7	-	TGTGCCAGCAGTTACTCGTTCCGCGAGCAGTACTTC	CASSYSFREQYF
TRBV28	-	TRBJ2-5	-	TGTGCCAGCACCGAAGGAACAGGGATCCAAGAGACCCAGTACTTC	CASTEGTGIQETQYF